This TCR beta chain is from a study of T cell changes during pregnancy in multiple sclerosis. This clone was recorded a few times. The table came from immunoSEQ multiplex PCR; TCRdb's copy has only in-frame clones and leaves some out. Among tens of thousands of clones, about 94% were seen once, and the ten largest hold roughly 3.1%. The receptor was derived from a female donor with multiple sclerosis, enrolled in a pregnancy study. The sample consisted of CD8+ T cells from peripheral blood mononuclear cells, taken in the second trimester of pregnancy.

CDR3 protein: CASSQEVAGDLIDTEAFF. As DNA, the CDR3 is TGCGCCAGCAGCCAAGAAGTGGCAGGGGATCTGATAGACACTGAAGCTTTCTTT. The chain joins TRBV4-1 to TRBJ1-1; TRBD1 might be the D (6 bases). The V end was cut by 0 bases, the J end by 3 bases, with 20 bases between. CDR3 length: 18 amino acids. Germline CDR1 MGHRA, CDR2 YSYEKL.